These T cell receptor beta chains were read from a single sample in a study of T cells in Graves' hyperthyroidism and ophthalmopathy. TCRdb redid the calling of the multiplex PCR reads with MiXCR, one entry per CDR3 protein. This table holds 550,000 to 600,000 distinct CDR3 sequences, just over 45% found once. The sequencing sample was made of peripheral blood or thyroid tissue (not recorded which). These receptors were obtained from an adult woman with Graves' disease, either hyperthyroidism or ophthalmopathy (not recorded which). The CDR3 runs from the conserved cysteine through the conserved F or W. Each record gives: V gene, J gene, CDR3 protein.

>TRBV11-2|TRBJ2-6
CASSVAGLTF
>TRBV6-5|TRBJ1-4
CASSYSEGVEKLFF
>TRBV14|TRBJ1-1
CAISQELSTEAFF
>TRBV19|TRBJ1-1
CASSPPPFTEAFF
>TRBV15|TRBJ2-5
CATSSLAVIAGVETQYF
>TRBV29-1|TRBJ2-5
CSVELVGREAQYF
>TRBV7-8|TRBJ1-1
CASSRDNNAEAFF
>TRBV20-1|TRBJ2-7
CSALLTRGTGLDEQYF
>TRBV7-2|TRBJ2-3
CASSFYSEGSDTQYF
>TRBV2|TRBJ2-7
CASSLSASGGEQHF
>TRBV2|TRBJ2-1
CATNRGPEQFF
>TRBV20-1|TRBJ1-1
CSARRGGLSTEAFF
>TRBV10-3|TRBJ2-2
CAISVTNPNTGELFF
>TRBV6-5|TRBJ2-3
CASSPKVGGIADTQYF
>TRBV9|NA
CASSGDLADQFF
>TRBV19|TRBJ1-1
CASSLYRRGSMNTEAFF
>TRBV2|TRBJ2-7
CASIPEAGDSYEQYF
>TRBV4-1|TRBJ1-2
CASSQVGDSNYGYTF
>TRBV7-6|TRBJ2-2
CASSSNRVSNTGELFF
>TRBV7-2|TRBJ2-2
CASRGVQENTGELFF
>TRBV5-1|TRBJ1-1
CASSLGTPGATEAFF
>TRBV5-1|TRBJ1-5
CASSLTGLSNQPQHF
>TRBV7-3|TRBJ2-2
CASSLGTNTGELFF
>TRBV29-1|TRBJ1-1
CSVSGSGGDTEAFF
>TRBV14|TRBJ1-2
CASSQEPGAHYGYTF
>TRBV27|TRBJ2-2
CASSYRSYTGELFF
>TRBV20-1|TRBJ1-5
CSAMGGSETQHF
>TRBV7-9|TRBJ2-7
CASSLTQPYEQYF
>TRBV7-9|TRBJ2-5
CASSGQDRAETQYF
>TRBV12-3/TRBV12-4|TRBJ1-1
CASSLVSDTEAFF
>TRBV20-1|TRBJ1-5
CSATSGGASNQPQHF
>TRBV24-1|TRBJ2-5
CATSDLGQGARETQYF
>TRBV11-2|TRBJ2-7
CASSFTGGVYEQYF
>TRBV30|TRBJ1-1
CACERQGAITEAFF
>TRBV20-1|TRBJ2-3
CRLIAGDTQYF
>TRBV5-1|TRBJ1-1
CASSLADTTGGTEAFF
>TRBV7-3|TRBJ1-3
CASSFRWNTIYF
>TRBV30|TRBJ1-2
CAWSWGQGVDGYTF
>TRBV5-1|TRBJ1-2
CASSFTGNGGYTF
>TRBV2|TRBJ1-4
CASGQDNEKLFF
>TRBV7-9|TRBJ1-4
CASSWTGTRNEKLFF
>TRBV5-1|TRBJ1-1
CASSPPAGQMNTEAFF
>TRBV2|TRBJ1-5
CASSDSRVQYVWEHF
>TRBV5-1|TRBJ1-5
CASSPTGDNQPQHF
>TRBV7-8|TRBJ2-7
CASSRYGEFYEQYF
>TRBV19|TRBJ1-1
CASTRTPQGITEAFF
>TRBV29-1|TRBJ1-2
CSVEDRWTGHGGYTF
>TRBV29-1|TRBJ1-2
CSVEGGRGDYGYTF
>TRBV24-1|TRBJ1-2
CATSSGQPNYGYTF
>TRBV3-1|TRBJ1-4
CASSHDRNKLFF
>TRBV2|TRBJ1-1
CASIPRDGEAFF
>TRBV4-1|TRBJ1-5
CASSHHGASTNQPQHF
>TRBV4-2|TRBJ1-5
CASSTFRDRARNQPQHF
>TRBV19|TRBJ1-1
CASQPRNTEAFF